In this sample, the clone carrying this TCR beta chain turned up once. The sample holds other DNA sequences that translate to the same CDR3. The data are from a study of blood T cell repertoires in COVID-19. Study summary: From the United States, Italy and Spain came samples of acute and convalescent COVID-19. From T cells, B-cell-depleted T cells, or PBMCs came the material, which was cDNA or gDNA.

In the source study's methods: Amplification with reference gene primers provided the estimates of nucleated cell counts. Repertoires were generated with immunoSEQ multiplex PCR, while TCRdb's copy carries only in-frame clones and drops some. V and J calls and clone size are given by that table; D and trimming were obtained from the DNA. The data show some 300,000 clones, with roughly 90% seen just once and around 2.1% held by the top ten. Trimming removed 6 bases at V and 1 base at J, with 10 bases between. This CDR3 spans 13 amino acids. Germline CDR1 reads SGDLS; CDR2 reads YYNGEE. The sample comprised peripheral blood. The sequence was obtained from a man between 18 and 35 years old with active or convalescent COVID-19. The chain has TRBV9 and TRBJ1-1; D unresolved. CDR3 loop: CASTPSGNTEAFF. As DNA, the CDR3 is TGTGCCAGCACTCCCAGCGGGAACACTGAAGCTTTCTTT.